The 5 T cell receptor beta chains below were found in one sample sequenced in a study of OX40 agonist ivuxolimab in advanced cancers. The method was immunoSEQ multiplex PCR; TCRdb's version includes in-frame clones alone and lacks a portion of them. The table lists approximately 35,000 clones, about 90% of them singletons. This sample comprised CD4+ or CD8+ T cells sorted from blood, obtained in a trial of the OX40 agonist ivuxolimab. The receptors were sampled from an adult with an advanced solid tumor such as melanoma, head and neck, liver or kidney cancer.

This sequence joins TRBV2 and TRBJ1-1, with a possible D match to TRBD1 (6 bases). V was shortened by 2 bases and J by 0 bases, with 16 bases between the two germline ends. This CDR3 comprises 17 residues. From germline, CDR1 is SNHLY and CDR2 FYNNEI. The DNA for the CDR3 is TGTGCCAGCAGTGAATATGGGGGCGCCCGGCTGAACACTGAAGCTTTCTTT. It is translated as CASSEYGGARLNTEAFF.

The rearrangement uses TRBV29-1 and TRBJ2-7; tentatively, D is TRBD2 (5 bases). The CDR3 has 14 residues. Trimming took off 0 bases at V and 5 bases at J, with 14 bases between the two ends. The germline V gene has CDR1 SQVTM and CDR2 ANQGSEA. The CDR3: CSVEDGRVFDEQYF. The CDR3 DNA sequence: TGCAGCGTTGAAGACGGGCGGGTTTTCGACGAGCAGTACTTC.

The V and J genes are TRBV7-2 and TRBJ2-2; D is undetermined. This CDR3 has 17 amino acids. From germline, CDR1 is SGHTA and CDR2 FQGNSA. Trimming stripped 0 bases from V and 1 base from J, with 12 bases between. The CDR3 nucleotides are TGTGCCAGCAGCTTAGCCTTCTCACCGGGGAACACCGGGGAGCTGTTTTTT. It specifies CASSLAFSPGNTGELFF.

The rearrangement joins TRBV5-5 to TRBJ1-2; TRBD1 matches at 8 bases. CDR1 and CDR2 (germline): SGHKS, YYEKEE (reference sequence). The CDR3 loop spans 12 amino acids. With V trimmed by 2 bases and J by 11 bases, 5 bases remained unmatched. The CDR3 region is CASSLTGGGYTF. In nucleotides, the CDR3 is TGTGCCAGCAGCTTAACAGGGGGAGGGTACACCTTC.

The CDR3 reads CASTPWTDYGYTF. The CDR3 region has the DNA TGTGCCAGCACCCCATGGACCGACTATGGCTACACCTTC. This chain joins TRBV28 and TRBJ1-2; D not certain. Germline lookup yields CDR1 MDHEN and CDR2 SYDVKM. The CDR3 covers 13 residues. V was trimmed by 7 bases and J by 3 bases, leaving 12 bases between them.